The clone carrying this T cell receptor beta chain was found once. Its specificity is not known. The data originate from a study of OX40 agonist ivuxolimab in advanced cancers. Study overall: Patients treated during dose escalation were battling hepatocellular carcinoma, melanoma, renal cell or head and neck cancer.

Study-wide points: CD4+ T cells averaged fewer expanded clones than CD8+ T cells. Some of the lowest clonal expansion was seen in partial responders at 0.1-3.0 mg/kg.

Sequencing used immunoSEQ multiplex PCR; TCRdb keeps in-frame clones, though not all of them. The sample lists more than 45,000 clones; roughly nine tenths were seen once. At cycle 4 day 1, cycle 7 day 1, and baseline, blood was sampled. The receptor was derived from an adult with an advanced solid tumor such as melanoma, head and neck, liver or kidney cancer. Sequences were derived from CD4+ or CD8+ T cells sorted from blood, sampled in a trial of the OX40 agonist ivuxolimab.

The DNA for the CDR3 is TGTGCCAGCAGCACATTAGCGGGAGTAAACAATGAGCAGTTCTTC. It encodes CASSTLAGVNNEQFF. The rearrangement joins TRBV11-2 to TRBJ2-1; TRBD2 matches at 9 bases. The germline CDR1 and CDR2 sequences are SGHAT and FQNNGV. The CDR3 covers 15 residues. Trimming at V came to 5 bases and at J to 5 bases, leaving 7 bases not matched to a gene.